This T cell receptor beta chain was sequenced for a study of blood T cell repertoires in COVID-19. Assay: immunoSEQ multiplex PCR; the TCRdb copy retains only in-frame clones and omits some. The sample yields 300,000 to 400,000 clones, roughly 86% seen once. What was sequenced was peripheral blood. The clonotype was recovered from a man aged 30-40 years with COVID-19, enrolled during active disease.

CDR3 loop: CASSLVSWGNTEAFF. The DNA for the CDR3 is TGTGCCAGCAGCTTAGTTTCGTGGGGCAACACTGAAGCTTTCTTT. The chain carries TRBV7-2 and TRBJ1-1, with a tentative D call TRBD1 (5 bases). Germline lookup yields CDR1 SGHTA and CDR2 FQGNSA. V was pared by 1 base and J by 2 bases, with 11 bases between. This CDR3 is 15 amino acids long.